One T cell receptor (beta chain) is described in this entry. The data originate from a study of shared clonotypes between healthy human individuals. Measured with immunoSEQ multiplex PCR; TCRdb has only the in-frame clones, and not every one. Found here are approximately 500,000 clones, approximately 79% of them singletons; the top ten hold 13%. Germline CDR1 reads MDHEN; CDR2 reads SYDVKM. CDR3 size: 15 residues. V lost 5 bases and J lost 7; bases outside the gene matches: 10. The clonotype originates from a woman between 40 and 55 years old in good health. Some clones in this sample may be carry-over from other donors' samples. This chain connects TRBV28 to TRBJ2-4, with TRBD1 matching 8 bases. Material for sequencing was PBMCs. CDR3: CASSPPGGRWNIQYF. CDR3 nucleotides: TGTGCCAGCAGTCCCCCAGGGGGCAGGTGGAACATTCAGTACTTC. Full variable domain (rest looked up from reference TRBV28 and TRBJ2-4): DVKVTQSSRYLVKRTGEKVFLECVQDMDHENMFWYRQDPGLGLRLIYFSYDVKMKEKGDIPEGYSVSREKKERFSLILESASTNQTSMYLCASSPPGGRWNIQYFGAGTRLSVL.